The clone carrying this T cell receptor beta chain has a handful of counts. The antigen is not known. TCRdb ran MiXCR on the 5' RACE reads and lists one entry per CDR3 protein. The repertoire holds 250,000 to 400,000 distinct CDR3 sequences, about 4% seen once, with roughly 24% in the top ten. CDR3 length: 12 residues. V lost 4 bases and J 7 bases, leaving 7 bases between the germline ends. Germline V gene lookup returns CDR1 MGHRA and CDR2 YSYEKL. These data belong to a study of T cells after yellow fever vaccination. The study's findings and limits: Weaker in magnitude, the secondary response showed a faster peak on day 5 versus 15. FACS-sorted repertoires could harbor abundant contaminating bulk-population clonotypes.

The V and J genes are TRBV4-1 and TRBJ2-2; no reliable D call. The TCR was taken from a man aged 18 to 35 who received the YFV17D yellow fever vaccine. The sequencing used PBMCs, collected 5 days after the yellow fever booster vaccination. CDR3 loop: CASSPLVGELFF. The CDR3 DNA is TGCGCCAGCAGCCCATTGGTCGGGGAGCTGTTTTTT.